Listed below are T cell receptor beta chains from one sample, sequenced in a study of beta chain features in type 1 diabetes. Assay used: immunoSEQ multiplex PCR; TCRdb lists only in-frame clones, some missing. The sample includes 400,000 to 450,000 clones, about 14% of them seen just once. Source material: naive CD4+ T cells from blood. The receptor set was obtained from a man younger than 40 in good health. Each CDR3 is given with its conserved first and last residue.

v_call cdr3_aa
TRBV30 CAWSPDRDQPQHF
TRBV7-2 CASSDPGPTNNEQFF
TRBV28 CASSRKNIQYF
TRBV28 CASSLVRVNTQYF
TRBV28 CASSLDTQYF
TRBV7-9 CASSSRLATNEKLFF
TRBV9 CASSPQGAYIYEQYF
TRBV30 CAWSVLRRTAAAGNTIYF
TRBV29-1 CSVEESSIQYF
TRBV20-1 CSARVGDEQYF
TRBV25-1 CASSHQGAGTEAFF
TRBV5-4 CASSSTSSETQYF
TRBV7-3 CASSPLPGLAENEQFF
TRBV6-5 CASSYVEKQFF
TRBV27 CASSAGQGRETQYF
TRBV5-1 CASRYAGQLNTEAFF
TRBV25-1 CASSVLRTDSKETQYF
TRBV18 CASSPLAGVWNEQFF
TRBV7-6 CASSSGQSIYNEQFF
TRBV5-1 CASSLAGARSDTQYF
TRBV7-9 CASSPGLEETQYF
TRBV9 CASSPTSTGGVRANVLTF
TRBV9 CASSVSGTGSGEQFF
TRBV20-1 CSAPREGGYTF
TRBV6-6 CASSQNFGGSSQPQHF
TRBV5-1 CASMRGSTDTQYF
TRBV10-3 CAIKAGSQETQYF
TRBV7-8 CASSLGQGTSTEAFF
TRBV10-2 CASMQGREKLFF
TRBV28 CASSLAGSGANVLTF
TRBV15 CATSGSWGTNQPQHF
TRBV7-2 CASSLNRVTSTDTQYF
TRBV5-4 CASSLGLGGTDTQYF
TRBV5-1 CASSLGTGGQETQYF